This passage covers 17 T cell receptor beta chains from one sample sequenced in a study of T cell responses to AZD1222 COVID-19 vaccine. TCRdb's table, derived via immunoSEQ multiplex PCR, lists solely in-frame clones and lacks some. The sample yields 90,000 to 100,000 clones, about 89% seen once. The specimen was peripheral blood, collected on day 0 of AZD1222 vaccination. The receptors here all came from an adult in good health.

This chain connects TRBV27 to TRBJ1-5; D unresolved. CDR1 MNHEY and CDR2 SMNVEV come from the germline V gene (reference sequence). The CDR3 runs 13 residues. Trimming took off 5 bases at V and 4 bases at J, with 9 bases between the two ends. CDR3 protein: CASSSLGNQPQHF. CDR3 sequence (DNA): TGTGCCAGCAGTAGTCTAGGGAATCAGCCCCAGCATTTT.

The CDR3 coding sequence is TGTGCCAGCAGCCCAGGGTCGGGGCACAACTACGAGCAGTACTTC. It specifies CASSPGSGHNYEQYF. The chain has TRBV7-6 and TRBJ2-7; D possibly uses TRBD1 or TRBD2 (5 bases each). CDR1 is SGHVS and CDR2 is FNYEAQ in the germline V gene. V was cut by 5 bases and J by 3 bases, with 17 bases left in between. CDR3 length equals 15 residues.

The chain combines TRBV12-5 with TRBJ2-2; TRBD1 matches at 8 bases. CDR1 and CDR2 (germline): LGHNT, FRNRAP. Trimming at V came to 3 bases and at J to 3 bases, leaving 3 bases not matched to a gene. The CDR3 sequence is 15 residues long. The CDR3 reads CASGFGQGDTGELFF. CDR3 sequence (DNA): TGTGCTAGTGGTTTCGGACAGGGCGACACCGGGGAGCTGTTTTTT.

This clone showed up just once. This chain joins TRBV5-1 and TRBJ1-2; D perhaps matches TRBD1 (5 bases). This CDR3 is built from 14 residues. V dropped 4 bases and J dropped 2 bases, with 12 bases sitting between them. Germline lookup yields CDR1 SGHRS and CDR2 YFSETQ. The CDR3 sequence is CASSPQVPNYGYTF. CDR3 DNA: TGCGCCAGCAGCCCACAGGTTCCCAACTATGGCTACACCTTC.

The rearrangement links TRBV12-3 or TRBV12-4 to TRBJ1-1; 7 nucleotides line up with TRBD1. There are 13 residues in the CDR3. V trimming: 6 bases; J trimming: 11 bases; junction bases outside the gene matches: 12. CDR3 region: CASSLYPTGRAFF. The CDR3 coding sequence is TGTGCCAGCAGCCTCTATCCGACAGGGAGGGCTTTCTTT.

The V and J genes are TRBV27 and TRBJ1-4; D may be TRBD1 (5 bases). The CDR3 totals 14 residues. The V gene's germline CDR1 is MNHEY and CDR2 SMNVEV (reference sequence). V dropped 2 bases and J dropped 3 bases, with 7 bases sitting between them. The CDR3 DNA reads as TGTGCCAGCAGTTTACAGGGAGCTAATGAAAAACTGTTTTTT. Translated: CASSLQGANEKLFF.

The chain carries TRBV11-3 and TRBJ2-5; no firm D call. The CDR3 spans 14 residues. Germline values: CDR1 SGHNT, CDR2 YENEEA. The V end was cut by 8 bases, the J end by 5 bases, with 18 bases between. DNA for the CDR3: TGTGCCAGCCAGAAGGACGGTAACGCGGAGACCCAGTACTTC. It codes for CASQKDGNAETQYF.

V is TRBV14 and J is TRBJ1-1, with TRBD1 matching over 8 bases. V shed 4 bases, J shed 0 bases, and the junction held 13 bases outside the gene matches. Looked up from germline, CDR1 is SGHDN and CDR2 is FVKESK. CDR3 length: 18 amino acids. The CDR3 DNA is TGTGCCAGCAGCCGACAAGGGGTAACAGGGGGTATGAACACTGAAGCTTTCTTT. Encoded protein: CASSRQGVTGGMNTEAFF.

The gene calls are TRBV6-5 and TRBJ1-5; tentatively, D is TRBD1 (6 bases). CDR1 and CDR2 (germline): MNHEY, SVGAGI. Trimming cost V 4 bases and J 7 bases, with 11 bases left between them. The CDR3 covers 13 residues. The CDR3 loop reads CASSSGGGQPQHF. The CDR3 coding sequence is TGTGCCAGCAGTTCGGGGGGGGGCCAGCCCCAGCATTTT.

In nucleotides, the CDR3 is TGTGCCAGCAGTTACGCCCCTCGGGAAGCTAACTATGGCTACACCTTC. Translation gives CASSYAPREANYGYTF. The V call is TRBV6-5, the J call TRBJ1-2; no firm D call. CDR3 length: 16 amino acids. CDR1 is MNHEY, CDR2 SVGAGI, per germline. V gave up 2 bases and J gave up 0 bases, with 13 bases separating them.

The V gene is TRBV7-9, the J gene TRBJ2-4, with D maybe TRBD2 (5 bases). The germline V gene has CDR1 SEHNR and CDR2 FQNEAQ (reference sequence). The length of the CDR3 is 17 residues. V shed 4 bases and J shed 0 bases, with 16 bases lying between them. The CDR3 nucleotides are TGTGCCAGCAGCTCCGGCCGCACTAGAGAAGCCAAAAACATTCAGTACTTC. This codes for CASSSGRTREAKNIQYF.

The chain links TRBV14 to TRBJ2-1; no clear D. CDR1 and CDR2 (germline): SGHDN, FVKESK. V gave up 1 base and J gave up 12 bases, with 7 bases separating them. CDR3 length: 11 amino acids. The DNA of the CDR3 is TGTGCCAGCAGCCAAGGACTTTCGCAGTTCTTC. Its protein is CASSQGLSQFF.

The chain recombines TRBV3-1 (or the pseudogene TRBV3-2) with TRBJ2-1; 7 bases are shared with TRBD2. V dropped 0 bases and J dropped 0; count of bases not matched to a gene: 5. CDR3 size: 17 residues. CDR1 and CDR2 from the germline V gene are LGHDT and YNNKEL (reference sequence). The CDR3 reads CASSQDIPGGSYNEQFF. In DNA, the CDR3 is TGTGCCAGCAGCCAAGATATTCCGGGGGGCTCCTACAATGAGCAGTTCTTC.

This clone was observed a few times. This chain uses TRBV6-5 with TRBJ1-3, with D maybe TRBD1 (6 bases). CDR3 size: 14 residues. With 8 bases removed from V and 3 bases from J, the gap between germline ends came to 14 bases. From germline, CDR1 is MNHEY and CDR2 SVGAGI. CDR3 DNA sequence: TGTGCCAGCGTCGGACAGAGAGATGGAAACACCATATATTTT. Translation: CASVGQRDGNTIYF.

V gene TRBV7-3 combines with J gene TRBJ2-1; D not certain. V gave up 3 bases and J gave up 2 bases, with 11 bases separating them. Germline V CDR1 and CDR2: SGHTA, FQGTGA. CDR3 size: 15 residues. Written as DNA, the CDR3 is TGTGCCAGCAGCTTTACCCAGCTCCCCTACAATGAGCAGTTCTTC. Protein sequence: CASSFTQLPYNEQFF.

This clone was seen more than once but under ten times. The chain is built from TRBV11-2 and TRBJ1-1; D is uncertain. Germline V CDR1 and CDR2: SGHAT, FQNNGV. The V end was cut by 5 bases, the J end by 0 bases, with 13 bases between. This CDR3 region has 15 residues. The CDR3 bases are TGTGCCAGCAGCACGGCAGGACCTATGAACACTGAAGCTTTCTTT. Translating it yields CASSTAGPMNTEAFF.

The rearrangement uses TRBV10-1 and TRBJ2-3; 7 bases are a match to TRBD2. Germline V CDR1 and CDR2: WNHNN, SYGVQD (reference sequence). The junction had 2 bases not matched to a gene; V was cut back by 3 bases and J by 5 bases. This CDR3 comprises 13 residues. This CDR3 reads CASSDQRGDTQYF. The CDR3 nucleotides are TGCGCCAGCAGTGATCAGCGGGGAGATACGCAGTATTTT.